These 29 T cell receptor beta chains came from one sample sequenced in a study of blood T cell repertoires in COVID-19. The method was immunoSEQ multiplex PCR; TCRdb's version includes in-frame clones alone and lacks a portion of them. The top ten hold about 8.3% of the sample, which has under 200,000 clones, 70% to 80% seen once. Sequencing input: peripheral blood. The receptors here all came from a man aged 60 to 69 with acute or convalescent COVID-19.

Only a few counts were recorded for this clone. The chain has TRBV19 and TRBJ2-3, with 9 positions matching TRBD2. CDR1 and CDR2 (germline): LNHDA, SQIVND (reference sequence). The junction had 1 base not matched to a gene; V was cut back by 4 bases and J by 2 bases. The CDR3 loop spans 14 amino acids. CDR3 sequence: CASSTSGVTDTQYF. The CDR3 nucleotides read TGTGCCAGTAGTACTAGCGGGGTCACAGATACGCAGTATTTT.

This sequence joins TRBV19 and TRBJ1-2; D perhaps matches TRBD1 (5 bases). Germline loops: CDR1 LNHDA, CDR2 SQIVND (reference sequence). The CDR3 extends over 13 amino acids. Trimming cost V 3 bases and J 5 bases, with 10 bases left between them. The CDR3 protein is CASSIYQGYGYTF. The CDR3 DNA follows: TGTGCCAGTAGTATTTACCAGGGTTATGGCTACACCTTC.

This clone was detected many times. V is TRBV18 and J is TRBJ1-2; 8 bases align to TRBD1. The ends lost 6 bases at V and 0 bases at J; junction bases unmatched: 6. The length of the CDR3 is 15 residues. The V gene's germline CDR1 is KGHSH and CDR2 LQKENI. This chain's CDR3 is CASSPDRESNYGYTF. In nucleotides, the CDR3 is TGTGCCAGCTCCCCGGACAGGGAATCTAACTATGGCTACACCTTC.

This chain connects TRBV3-1 (or the pseudogene TRBV3-2) to TRBJ1-6; TRBD1 matches at 9 bases. Germline V gives CDR1 LGHDT, CDR2 YNNKEL (reference sequence). With V trimmed by 1 base and J by 7 bases, 5 bases remained unmatched. This CDR3 has 16 amino acids. CDR3 coding DNA: TGTGCCAGCAGCCAAGCCGGGACAGGGACCAATTCACCCCTCCACTTT. This codes for CASSQAGTGTNSPLHF.

This clone was counted once. The V gene is TRBV6-6, the J gene TRBJ2-6; D possibly corresponds to TRBD2 (5 bases). Germline loops: CDR1 MNHNY, CDR2 SVGAGI (reference sequence). This CDR3 spans 16 amino acids. Trimming left V 6 bases short and J 1 base short, with 13 bases between. CDR3 sequence reads: CASRPRGGSGANVLTF. The CDR3 DNA sequence: TGTGCCAGCAGGCCCAGAGGAGGATCTGGGGCCAACGTCCTGACTTTC.

The chain combines TRBV3-1 (or the pseudogene TRBV3-2) with TRBJ2-7; D unresolved. Germline CDR1 is LGHDT and CDR2 is YNNKEL (reference sequence). V shed 8 bases and J shed 6 bases, with 11 bases lying between them. CDR3 length: 11 residues. CDR3 DNA: TGTGCCAGCGGTACTATGGGCGAGCAGTACTTC. It yields the protein CASGTMGEQYF.

This chain connects TRBV5-1 to TRBJ1-1; the D gene is possibly TRBD1 (6 bases). V lost 0 bases, J lost 2 bases, and 11 bases lay in between. Germline V gene data show CDR1 as SGHRS and CDR2 as YFSETQ. The CDR3 length is 15 residues. The CDR3 loop is CASSLEGTFNTEAFF. The CDR3 DNA is TGCGCCAGCAGCTTGGAAGGGACATTTAACACTGAAGCTTTCTTT.

This clone was seen only a few times. The chain's CDR3 is CSVEGLPEGSKADTQYF. The CDR3 DNA reads as TGCAGCGTTGAAGGCCTGCCGGAGGGCTCCAAGGCAGATACGCAGTATTTT. The V gene is TRBV29-1, the J gene TRBJ2-3, with a possible D match to TRBD2 (6 bases). CDR1 SQVTM and CDR2 ANQGSEA come from the germline V gene. The CDR3 contains 17 residues. Deletions cut 1 base from V and 4 bases from J, with 21 bases between.

This chain joins TRBV11-3 and TRBJ2-1, with D perhaps TRBD2 (5 bases). V lost 5 bases, J lost 5 bases, and 10 bases lay in between. The length of the CDR3 is 13 residues. CDR1 is SGHNT and CDR2 is YENEEA in the germline V gene. As DNA, the CDR3 is TGTGCCAGCAGCCGTCGGGGTAACAATGAGCAGTTCTTC. Translated: CASSRRGNNEQFF.

The chain combines TRBV15 with TRBJ2-5; 7 bases match TRBD2. The CDR3 loop spans 14 amino acids. V lost 5 bases and J lost 4; bases outside the gene matches: 7. Germline CDR1 is LNHNV and CDR2 is YYDKDF (reference sequence). CDR3 nucleotides: TGTGCCACCAGCCGAATGACTAGCAGAGAGACCCAGTACTTC. This codes for CATSRMTSRETQYF.

The rearrangement uses TRBV11-2 and TRBJ1-1; D may be TRBD1 (6 bases). This CDR3 is built from 15 residues. The V gene lost 2 bases and the J gene lost 3 bases, with 13 bases spanning the gap. CDR1 SGHAT and CDR2 FQNNGV come from the germline V gene. The CDR3 loop reads CASSLNTGSDTEAFF. The CDR3 nucleotides are TGTGCCAGCAGCTTAAACACAGGGTCGGACACTGAAGCTTTCTTT.

V usage is TRBV21-1 and J usage is TRBJ1-2; TRBD1, the table's D call, was not compared with the DNA. TRBV21-1 is flagged as a pseudogene. The CDR3 runs to 16 residues. For the CDR3, the DNA is TGTGCCAGCAGCAAAGAGGGGGACAGGGGCTTCTATGGCTACACCTTC. This codes for CASSKEGDRGFYGYTF.

The chain couples TRBV19 to TRBJ2-5; 9 bases are shared with TRBD2. Germline V CDR1 and CDR2: LNHDA, SQIVND (reference sequence). The junction had 15 bases not matched to a gene; V was cut back by 3 bases and J by 4 bases. The CDR3 is made up of 18 amino acids. The CDR3 region is CASSIGVGSGGTGETQYF. The DNA of the CDR3 is TGTGCCAGTAGTATTGGGGTAGGGAGCGGGGGGACGGGAGAGACCCAGTACTTC.

The V gene is TRBV4-1, the J gene TRBJ1-2; D perhaps matches TRBD1 (5 bases). V was clipped by 3 bases and J by 7 bases, with 18 bases between them. There are 15 residues in the CDR3. Germline V gives CDR1 MGHRA, CDR2 YSYEKL. The CDR3 nucleotides are TGCGCCAGCAGCCAGCTTCCCCAGGGAAGAGGTGGCTACACCTTC. As protein: CASSQLPQGRGGYTF.

CDR3 DNA sequence: TGTGCCAGCAGCCAAGATCGGTGGCGGGAAGCGAGTGAAAAACTGTTTTTT. Protein product: CASSQDRWREASEKLFF. This sequence joins TRBV3-1 (or the pseudogene TRBV3-2) and TRBJ1-4; no clear D. Trimming took 0 bases from V and 7 from J, leaving 18 bases between them. The CDR3 loop spans 17 amino acids. Looked up from germline, CDR1 is LGHDT and CDR2 is YNNKEL (reference sequence).

The gene calls are TRBV7-8 and TRBJ2-4; 9 nucleotides align to TRBD1. The J segment lost 6 bases and the V segment lost 5 bases, leaving 14 bases of the junction unmatched. This CDR3 has 17 residues. CDR1 SGHVS and CDR2 FQNEAQ come from the germline V gene. CDR3 loop: CASSTPGQGFGRNIQYF. CDR3 nucleotide sequence: TGTGCCAGCAGCACGCCGGGACAGGGTTTCGGTAGAAACATTCAGTACTTC.

The chain couples TRBV18 to TRBJ2-1, with TRBD2 matching over 15 bases. The CDR3 runs 16 residues. From germline, CDR1 is KGHSH and CDR2 LQKENI. The ends lost 6 bases at V and 15 bases at J; junction bases unmatched: 15. CDR3 DNA: TGTGCCAGCTCGCCCGGACTAGCGGGGGGGCAGGAACCCCCGTTCTTC. It encodes CASSPGLAGGQEPPFF.

The chain is built from TRBV7-9 and TRBJ2-1; 7 bases are a match to TRBD1. Trimming cost V 4 bases and J 5 bases; bases outside gene matches: 14. The CDR3 contains 17 residues. Germline V gives CDR1 SEHNR, CDR2 FQNEAQ (reference sequence). CDR3 protein: CASSSYIRQGIHNEQFF. The CDR3 region has the DNA TGTGCCAGCAGCTCCTACATCCGACAGGGAATCCACAATGAGCAGTTCTTC.

The V gene is TRBV10-2, the J gene TRBJ2-7, with 7 nucleotides matching TRBD2. Germline CDR1 WSHSY, CDR2 SAAADI. V lost 2 bases, J lost 6 bases, and 4 bases stayed unmatched. The CDR3 is 13 residues long. In DNA, the CDR3 is TGCGCCAGCAGTGAGGTGGGGGAGGGCGAGCAGTACTTC. Translated: CASSEVGEGEQYF.

The chain combines TRBV2 with TRBJ1-5, with D possibly matching TRBD1 (6 bases). The CDR3 covers 13 residues. CDR1 and CDR2 (germline): SNHLY, FYNNEI. V was trimmed by 7 bases and J by 7 bases, leaving 14 bases between them. The CDR3 here is CASTIRGSQPQHF. In DNA, the CDR3 is TGTGCCAGCACCATCAGGGGTTCGCAGCCCCAGCATTTT.

The rearrangement links TRBV9 to TRBJ2-5, with a possible D match to TRBD2 (6 bases). V was shortened by 1 base and J by 1 base, with 11 bases between the two germline ends. This CDR3 is built from 15 residues. Per the germline V gene, CDR1 is SGDLS and CDR2 is YYNGEE. This CDR3 reads CASSVTGTVQETQYF. The DNA for the CDR3 is TGTGCCAGCAGCGTAACCGGGACTGTCCAAGAGACCCAGTACTTC.

The V call is TRBV6-5, the J call TRBJ2-5; the match to TRBD1 covers 8 bases. The CDR3 loop spans 15 amino acids. V trimming: 2 bases; J trimming: 4 bases; junction bases outside the gene matches: 6. CDR1 is MNHEY and CDR2 is SVGAGI in the germline V gene. In nucleotides, the CDR3 is TGTGCCAGCAGTTACACCAGGGGGCTCGGAGAGACCCAGTACTTC. Protein product: CASSYTRGLGETQYF.

The CDR3 sequence is CASTTTPGTGATNYGYTF. The CDR3 DNA is TGTGCCAGCACCACTACTCCCGGGACAGGGGCAACCAACTATGGCTACACCTTC. The V gene is TRBV2, the J gene TRBJ1-2; TRBD1 matches 10 bases. This CDR3 has 18 residues. Germline V gene sequence: CDR1 SNHLY, CDR2 FYNNEI. J lost 2 bases, V lost 7 bases, and 16 bases had no gene match.

The chain uses TRBV7-2 and TRBJ2-3; 7 nucleotides line up with TRBD2. Trimming at V came to 3 bases and at J to 3 bases, leaving 6 bases not matched to a gene. CDR3 length equals 15 residues. The V gene's germline CDR1 is SGHTA and CDR2 FQGNSA. The CDR3 DNA is TGTGCCAGCAGCTTTTCGGCTAGCGGAACAGATACGCAGTATTTT. Translating gives CASSFSASGTDTQYF.

This clone was counted a few times. This CDR3 reads CASSIAGSNIYEQYF. For the CDR3, the DNA is TGTGCCAGTAGTATAGCGGGGTCTAACATCTACGAGCAGTACTTC. This chain links TRBV19 with TRBJ2-7; D perhaps matches TRBD2 (5 bases). Trimming left V 1 base short and J 3 bases short, with 13 bases between. The CDR3 runs to 15 residues. In germline, CDR1 is LNHDA, CDR2 SQIVND (reference sequence).

V gene TRBV6-4 combines with J gene TRBJ2-4; D is uncertain. V was trimmed by 0 bases and J by 5 bases, leaving 20 bases between them. CDR1 is MRHNA, CDR2 SNTAGT, per germline. The CDR3 consists of 18 residues. Here the CDR3 DNA reads TGTGCCAGCAGTGACTCGTTGTACGCGTATGGGCCGGAAAACATTCAGTACTTC. This sequence encodes CASSDSLYAYGPENIQYF.

This chain links TRBV10-2 with TRBJ2-7; D is possibly TRBD2 (5 bases). The CDR3 loop spans 13 amino acids. Germline V CDR1 and CDR2: WSHSY, SAAADI. The V end was cut by 2 bases, the J end by 3 bases, with 8 bases between. The CDR3, as DNA: TGCGCCAGCAGTGAGGGACTCCTCTACGAGCAGTACTTC. Protein sequence: CASSEGLLYEQYF.

This chain uses TRBV7-9 with TRBJ1-2, with 7 bases aligning to TRBD1. There are 16 residues in the CDR3. V was clipped by 4 bases and J by 3 bases; unmatched bases: 11. Germline CDR1 and CDR2: SEHNR and FQNEAQ (reference sequence). The CDR3 DNA is TGTGCCAGCAGCTCAGACAGGGCGGGATTAGACTATGGCTACACCTTC. Translated: CASSSDRAGLDYGYTF.

The chain is built from TRBV7-9 and TRBJ2-3, with TRBD2 identical over 11 bases. The germline V gene encodes CDR1 SEHNR and CDR2 FQNEAQ (reference sequence). V shed 5 bases, J shed 7 bases, and the junction held 8 bases outside the gene matches. This CDR3 region has 15 residues. This CDR3 reads CASSPDTSGGNTQYF. The CDR3 DNA reads as TGTGCCAGCAGCCCAGATACTAGCGGGGGAAATACGCAGTATTTT.